Each of the 12 T cell receptor beta chains below was sequenced from the same sample in a study of a mutant IDH1 vaccine in newly diagnosed glioma. Repertoires were generated with immunoSEQ multiplex PCR, while TCRdb's copy carries only in-frame clones and drops some. The table shows about 68,000 clones, with roughly 78% occurring only once. The time point: baseline, week 1 (first vaccination visit). Treatment indicated: pre-vaccination baseline after standard-of-care therapy. The specimen comprised PBMCs, sampled from a glioma patient treated with radiotherapy, temozolomide or both. The receptors were sampled from a man in his fifties or sixties with glioma.

The rearrangement links TRBV27 to TRBJ1-2; D unresolved. Germline loops: CDR1 MNHEY, CDR2 SMNVEV (reference sequence). The V end lost 2 bases, the J end lost 3 bases, and 7 bases lay between the germline ends. CDR3 size: 13 residues. This CDR3 is CASSLEADYGYTF. The CDR3 nucleotides read TGTGCCAGCAGTTTAGAGGCGGACTATGGCTACACCTTC.

This chain connects TRBV19 to TRBJ1-6; the match to TRBD1 covers 11 bases. CDR1 and CDR2 (germline): LNHDA, SQIVND (reference sequence). The CDR3 contains 16 residues. Germline trimming cut 5 bases from V and 9 bases from J; bases unmatched to any gene: 9. CDR3 DNA: TGTGCCAGTAGTCGAAACCCCGGACAGGGGGCTTCACCCCTCCACTTT. This gives the protein CASSRNPGQGASPLHF.

This chain joins TRBV30 and TRBJ1-3; maybe TRBD1 (6 bases). The germline V and J ends were trimmed by 2 bases and 2 bases, with 7 bases remaining between them. The germline CDR1 and CDR2 sequences are GTSNPN and SVGIG (reference sequence). This CDR3 has 13 amino acids. Here the CDR3 reads CAWSTGTGNTIYF. In DNA, the CDR3 is TGTGCCTGGAGTACAGGGACTGGAAACACCATATATTTT.

The chain couples TRBV9 to TRBJ2-7; D is perhaps TRBD2 (6 bases). The V end lost 0 bases, the J end lost 4 bases, and 11 bases lay between the germline ends. CDR1 and CDR2 from the germline V gene are SGDLS and YYNGEE. The CDR3 totals 14 residues. This chain's CDR3 is CASSVDRGGYEQYF. The CDR3 DNA reads TGTGCCAGCAGCGTAGATAGGGGAGGTTACGAGCAGTACTTC.

The rearrangement uses TRBV29-1 and TRBJ2-2; tentatively, D is TRBD2 (6 bases). From germline, CDR1 is SQVTM and CDR2 ANQGSEA. V dropped 5 bases and J dropped 3 bases, with 19 bases sitting between them. This CDR3 spans 16 amino acids. Here the CDR3 DNA reads TGCAGCGTTCTCGGAGGGATCGGCTCGGACACCGGGGAGCTGTTTTTT. Translated, it gives CSVLGGIGSDTGELFF.

V gene TRBV28 combines with J gene TRBJ1-1, with D unresolved. The CDR3 is made up of 14 amino acids. V gave up 5 bases and J gave up 0 bases, with 10 bases separating them. Germline loops: CDR1 MDHEN, CDR2 SYDVKM. DNA for the CDR3: TGTGCCAGCAGTCCTCACGAAGTGAACACTGAAGCTTTCTTT. Translating it yields CASSPHEVNTEAFF.

The CDR3 nucleotides are TGCGCCAGCAGACTTGACAGTTTCTATGGCTACACCTTC. Translating it yields CASRLDSFYGYTF. V is TRBV5-1 and J is TRBJ1-2; tentatively, D is TRBD1 (5 bases). The CDR3 has 13 amino acids. Trimming left V 5 bases short and J 4 bases short, with 12 bases between. CDR1 is SGHRS and CDR2 is YFSETQ in the germline V gene. The variable domain in full, completed from reference TRBV5-1 and TRBJ1-2, reads KAGVTQTPRYLIKTRGQQVTLSCSPISGHRSVSWYQQTPGQGLQFLFEYFSETQRNKGNFPGRFSGRQFSNSRSEMNVSTLELGDSALYLCASRLDSFYGYTFGSGTRLTVV.

The chain recombines TRBV6-5 with TRBJ2-7, with D perhaps TRBD1 (6 bases). This CDR3 spans 14 amino acids. CDR1 is MNHEY, CDR2 SVGAGI, per germline. The ends were cut back, 5 bases at V and 1 base at J, with 12 bases in the middle. The CDR3 DNA reads as TGTGCCAGCAGTGGACAGCGCCTTTCCTACGAGCAGTACTTC. The encoded protein is CASSGQRLSYEQYF.

The rearrangement uses TRBV5-5 and TRBJ2-7; D may be TRBD1 (6 bases). The CDR3 extends over 12 amino acids. Trimming pared 4 bases from V and 11 bases from J, leaving 16 bases between. Germline V lookup: CDR1 SGHKS, CDR2 YYEKEE (reference sequence). CDR3 amino acids: CASSIQPRGEYF. DNA of the CDR3: TGTGCCAGCAGCATTCAACCCAGGGGAGAGTACTTC.

The chain is built from TRBV7-8 and TRBJ1-2; 8 bases fit TRBD1. The CDR3 is made up of 16 amino acids. The germline gives CDR1 SGHVS, CDR2 FQNEAQ. J gave up 6 bases and V 0 bases, and 9 bases lay outside the gene matches. CDR3 coding DNA: TGTGCCAGCAGCTTAGCCCAGGGGGCGAGCGGCCATGGCTACACCTTC. Translation: CASSLAQGASGHGYTF.

In nucleotides, the CDR3 is TGTGCCATCAGAAGAGGGGCAGGGGATTCTAACTATGGCTACACCTTC. Translating gives CAIRRGAGDSNYGYTF. The chain is built from TRBV10-3 and TRBJ1-2; possible D gene TRBD1, 6 bases. Germline assignment: CDR1 ENHRY and CDR2 SYGVKD. This CDR3 contains 16 residues. Trimming stripped 6 bases from V and 0 bases from J, with 17 bases between.

This clone was seen more than once but under ten times. This chain joins TRBV4-2 and TRBJ1-1; perhaps TRBD1 as D (5 bases). Trimming stripped 0 bases from V and 3 bases from J, with 14 bases between. Per germline, CDR1 LGHNA and CDR2 YNFKEQ. CDR3 size: 16 residues. The CDR3 region has the DNA TGTGCCAGCAGCCAAGATCGCGGCAGGGCGGACACTGAAGCTTTCTTT. Protein: CASSQDRGRADTEAFF.